What follows are 5 T cell receptor beta chains derived from one specimen sequenced in a study of regulatory dendritic cells for organ transplantation. No antigen has been assigned to these receptors. The table came from immunoSEQ multiplex PCR; TCRdb's copy has only in-frame clones and leaves some out. The data show 4,000 or so clones, 70% to 75% seen once. CFSE-labeled sorted T cells met regulatory or mature dendritic cells for four to five days. The sequencing input was memory CD8+ T cells from blood cultured with dendritic cells. Subset noted: CD45RO+ memory T cells. Receptor source: a human donor in good health.

This clone has only a few counts. J is TRBJ2-7 and V is TRBV27, with 8 nucleotides matching TRBD1. Germline V gene lookup returns CDR1 MNHEY and CDR2 SMNVEV (reference sequence). The CDR3 covers 15 residues. The junction had 10 bases not matched to a gene; V was cut back by 5 bases and J by 4 bases. The CDR3 region has the DNA TGTGCCAGCAGTAGGTGGGGCAGGGGGCAATACGAGCAGTACTTC. Translated, it gives CASSRWGRGQYEQYF.

A few counts support this clone. The chain links TRBV4-1 to TRBJ1-2; unclear D gene. The V gene lost 1 base and the J gene lost 12 bases, with 18 bases spanning the gap. In germline, CDR1 is MGHRA, CDR2 YSYEKL. The CDR3 is 14 amino acids. CDR3 sequence (DNA): TGCGCCAGCAGCCAAGCCGTGCGGGGTTGGGCGGACACCTTC. Protein product: CASSQAVRGWADTF.

A word on this clone: At one boundary the junction diverges from the germline segment, which might be a read error. The chain has TRBV6-4 and TRBJ1-6; 7 nucleotides match TRBD1. CDR3 length: 13 amino acids. CDR1 and CDR2 (germline): MRHNA, SNTAGT. The CDR3 sequence: CTSSTGENSPLHF. The CDR3 DNA reads as TGTACCAGCAGTACAGGGGAAAATTCACCCCTCCACTTT.

The CDR3 loop is CASSPHRQGLYEQYF. The CDR3 DNA sequence: TGTGCCAGCAGCCCTCACCGACAGGGACTCTACGAGCAGTACTTC. The gene calls are TRBV9 and TRBJ2-7; tentatively, D is TRBD1 (7 bases). The V and J ends lost 4 bases and 3 bases respectively, with 17 bases between them. Germline V CDR1 and CDR2: SGDLS, YYNGEE. There are 15 residues in the CDR3.

The CDR3 DNA reads TGTGCCAGCAGCGCCGGGACTAGCCCTTACAAACATAACACCGGGGAGCTGTTTTTT. It yields the protein CASSAGTSPYKHNTGELFF. The chain is built from TRBV2 and TRBJ2-2; TRBD2 agrees at 9 bases. The trim removed 6 bases at V and 2 bases at J, leaving 16 bases unmatched. The CDR3 is 19 amino acids. Germline V gives CDR1 SNHLY, CDR2 FYNNEI. The whole variable domain, remainder taken from reference TRBV2 and TRBJ2-2, is EPEVTQTPSHQVTQMGQEVILRCVPISNHLYFYWYRQILGQKVEFLVSFYNNEISEKSEIFDDQFSVERPDGSNFTLKIRSTKLEDSAMYFCASSAGTSPYKHNTGELFFGEGSRLTVL.